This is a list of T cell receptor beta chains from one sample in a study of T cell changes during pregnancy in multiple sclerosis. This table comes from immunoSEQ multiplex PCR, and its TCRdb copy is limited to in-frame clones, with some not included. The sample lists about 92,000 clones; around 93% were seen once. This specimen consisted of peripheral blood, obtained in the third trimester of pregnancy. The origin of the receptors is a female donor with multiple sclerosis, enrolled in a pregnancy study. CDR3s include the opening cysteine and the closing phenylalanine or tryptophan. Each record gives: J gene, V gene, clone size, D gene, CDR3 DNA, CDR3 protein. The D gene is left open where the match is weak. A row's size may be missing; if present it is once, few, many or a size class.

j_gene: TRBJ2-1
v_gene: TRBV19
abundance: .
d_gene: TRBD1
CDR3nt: TGTGCCTGTCGGGACAGGGGCGAAAATGAGCAGTTCTTC
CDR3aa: CACRDRGENEQFF

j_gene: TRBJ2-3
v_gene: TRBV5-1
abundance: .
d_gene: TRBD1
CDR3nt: TGCGCCAGCAGCTCCAGACAGGGGGCTTCAGATACGCAGTATTTT
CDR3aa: CASSSRQGASDTQYF

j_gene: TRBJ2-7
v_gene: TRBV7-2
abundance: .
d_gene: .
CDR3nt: TGTGCCAGCAGCTTAGTTCCTTCCCCCGGAGGGTACGAGCAGTACTTC
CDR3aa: CASSLVPSPGGYEQYF

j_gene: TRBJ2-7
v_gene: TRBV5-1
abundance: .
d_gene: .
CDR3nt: TGCGCCAGCAGCTTGGACAGACAACGCTACGAGCAGTACTTC
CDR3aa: CASSLDRQRYEQYF

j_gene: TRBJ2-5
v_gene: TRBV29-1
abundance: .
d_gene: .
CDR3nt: TGCAGCGTTTCTCTAGGGGGGACCCAGTACTTC
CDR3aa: CSVSLGGTQYF

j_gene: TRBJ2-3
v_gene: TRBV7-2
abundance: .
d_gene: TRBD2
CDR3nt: TGTGCCAGCAGCAAAAGGGCTAGCGGGAGGACAGATACGCAGTATTTT
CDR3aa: CASSKRASGRTDTQYF

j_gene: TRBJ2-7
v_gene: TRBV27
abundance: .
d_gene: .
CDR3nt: TGTGCCAGCAGTTCCCCCGGACTCGAGCAGTACTTC
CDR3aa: CASSSPGLEQYF

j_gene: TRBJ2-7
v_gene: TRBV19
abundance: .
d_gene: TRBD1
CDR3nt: TGTGCCAGTAGTACCGGACAGGGGGCGGCCGAGCAGTACTTC
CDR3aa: CASSTGQGAAEQYF

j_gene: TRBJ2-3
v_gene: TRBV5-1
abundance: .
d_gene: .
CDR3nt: TGCGCCAGCAGCTTGGGGAGGGGGCCAGGAGATACGCAGTATTTT
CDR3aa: CASSLGRGPGDTQYF

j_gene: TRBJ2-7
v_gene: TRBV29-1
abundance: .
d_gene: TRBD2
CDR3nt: TGCAGCGTTGACTCTAGGGCTAGCGGGAAAGACGAGCAGTACTTC
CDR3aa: CSVDSRASGKDEQYF

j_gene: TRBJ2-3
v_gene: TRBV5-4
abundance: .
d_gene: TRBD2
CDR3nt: TGTGCCAGCAGCTCTGCAACCCTAGCGGGCACAGATACGCAGTATTTT
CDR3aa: CASSSATLAGTDTQYF

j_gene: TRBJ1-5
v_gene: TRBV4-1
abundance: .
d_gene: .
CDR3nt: TGCGCCAGCAGCCTGGGGGGGAGGTATAGCAATCAGCCCCAGCATTTT
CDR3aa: CASSLGGRYSNQPQHF

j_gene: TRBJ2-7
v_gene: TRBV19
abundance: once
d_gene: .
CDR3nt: TGTGCCAGTAGTATTGGGAGCGGGCGCCCCAACTTCTACGAGCAGTACTTC
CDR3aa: CASSIGSGRPNFYEQYF

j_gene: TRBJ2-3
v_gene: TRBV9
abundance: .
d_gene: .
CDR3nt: TGTGCCAGCAGCGCCTCTAGCTCAGGTTGGTTTAGCACAGATACGCAGTATTTT
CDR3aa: CASSASSSGWFSTDTQYF

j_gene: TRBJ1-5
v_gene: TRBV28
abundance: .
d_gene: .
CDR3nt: TGTGCCAGCACTCAGACAGTGAACAATCAGCCCCAGCATTTT
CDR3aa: CASTQTVNNQPQHF

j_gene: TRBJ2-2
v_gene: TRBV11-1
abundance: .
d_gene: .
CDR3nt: TGTGCCAGCAGCTTGGGTAGGGGGAACACCGGGGAGCTGTTTTTT
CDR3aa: CASSLGRGNTGELFF

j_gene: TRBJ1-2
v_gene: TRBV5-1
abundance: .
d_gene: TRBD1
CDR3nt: TGCGCCAGCAGCTTGGATCTGACAGGGGGCGCTCCCTATGGCTACACCTTC
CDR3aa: CASSLDLTGGAPYGYTF

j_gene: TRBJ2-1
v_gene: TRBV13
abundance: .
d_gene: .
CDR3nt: TGTGCCAGCAGCACGACTACCTACAATGAGCAGTTCTTC
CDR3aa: CASSTTTYNEQFF

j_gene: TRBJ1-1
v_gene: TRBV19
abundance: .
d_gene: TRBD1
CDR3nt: TGTGCCAGTAGGACTAGGACAGGGGTGAACACTGAAGCTTTCTTT
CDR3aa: CASRTRTGVNTEAFF

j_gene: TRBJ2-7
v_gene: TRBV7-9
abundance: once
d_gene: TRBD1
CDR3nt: TGTGCCAGCAGCTTAGCAAGACAGGGCCTTAACTCCTACGAGCAGTACTTC
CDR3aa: CASSLARQGLNSYEQYF

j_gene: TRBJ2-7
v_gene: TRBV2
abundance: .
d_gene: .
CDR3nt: TGTGCCAGCGCGCGGGGCCTTTACTACGAGCAGTACTTC
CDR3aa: CASARGLYYEQYF

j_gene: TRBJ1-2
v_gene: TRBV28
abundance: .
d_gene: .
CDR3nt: TGTGCCAGCGCCTCCGCAGGGGCCTATGGCTACACCTTC
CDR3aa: CASASAGAYGYTF

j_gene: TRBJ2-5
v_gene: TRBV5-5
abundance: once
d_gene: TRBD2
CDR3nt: TGTGCCAGCAGCCAGGGACTAGCGGGAGTCGGGACCCAGTACTTC
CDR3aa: CASSQGLAGVGTQYF

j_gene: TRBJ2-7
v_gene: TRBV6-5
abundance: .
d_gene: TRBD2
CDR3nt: TGTGCCAGCAGAACGGGACTAGCGGGATCCTACGAGCAGTACTTC
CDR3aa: CASRTGLAGSYEQYF

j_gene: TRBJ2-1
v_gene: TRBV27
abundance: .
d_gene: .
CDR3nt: TGTGCCAGCAGTACCCCTAAACGGGGATCTTACTACAATGAGCAGTTCTTC
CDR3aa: CASSTPKRGSYYNEQFF

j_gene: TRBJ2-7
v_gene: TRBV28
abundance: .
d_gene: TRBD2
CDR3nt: TGTGCCAGCAGTTTCTTGGGGACTAGGACTTACGAGCAGTACTTC
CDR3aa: CASSFLGTRTYEQYF

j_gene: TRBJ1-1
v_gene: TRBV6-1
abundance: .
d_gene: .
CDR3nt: TGTGCCAGCCGCTCCAGGGCGATGAACACTGAAGCTTTCTTT
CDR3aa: CASRSRAMNTEAFF

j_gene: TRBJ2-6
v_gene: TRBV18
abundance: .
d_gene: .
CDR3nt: TGTGCCAGCTCGCCGGGGAACGGTCCTGGGGCCAACGTCCTGACTTTC
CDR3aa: CASSPGNGPGANVLTF

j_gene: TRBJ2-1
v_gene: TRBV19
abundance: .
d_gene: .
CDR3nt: TGTGCCAGTAGTAGATTCCGGGACACCTACAATGAGCAGTTCTTC
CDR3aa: CASSRFRDTYNEQFF

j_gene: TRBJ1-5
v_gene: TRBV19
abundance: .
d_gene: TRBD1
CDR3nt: TGTGCCAGTAGAAAGACAGGGAGTCAGCCCCAGCATTTT
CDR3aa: CASRKTGSQPQHF

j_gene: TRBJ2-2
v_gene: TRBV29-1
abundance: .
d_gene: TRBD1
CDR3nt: TGCAGCGTTAAGGGACAGGGCCTCACCGGGGAGCTGTTTTTT
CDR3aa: CSVKGQGLTGELFF

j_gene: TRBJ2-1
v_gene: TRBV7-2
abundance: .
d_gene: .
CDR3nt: TGTGCCAGCAGCTTAGTCGCCATCAGCTCCTACAATGAGCAGTTCTTC
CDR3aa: CASSLVAISSYNEQFF

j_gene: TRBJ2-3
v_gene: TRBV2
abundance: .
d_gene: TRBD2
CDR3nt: TGTGCCAGCCAGGGGACTAGCGGGAGTGGTTACACAGATACGCAGTATTTT
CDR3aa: CASQGTSGSGYTDTQYF

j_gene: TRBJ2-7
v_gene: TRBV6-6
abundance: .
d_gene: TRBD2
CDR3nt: TGTGCCAGCAGTTACGTTGTACTAGCGGATTACGAGCAGTACTTC
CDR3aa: CASSYVVLADYEQYF

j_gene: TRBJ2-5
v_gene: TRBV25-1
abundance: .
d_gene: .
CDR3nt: TGTGCCAGCAGTGAAGGGGCAACGGAGAGCGAGACCCAGTACTTC
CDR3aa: CASSEGATESETQYF

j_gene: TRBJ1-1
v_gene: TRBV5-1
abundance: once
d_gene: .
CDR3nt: TGCGCCAGCAGCTGGGACAACAGCGAAGCTTTCTTT
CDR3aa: CASSWDNSEAFF

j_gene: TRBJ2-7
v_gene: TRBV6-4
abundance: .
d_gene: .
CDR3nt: TGTGCCAGCAGTGACTCGAATGCCGGTTTCGACGAGCAGTACTTC
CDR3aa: CASSDSNAGFDEQYF

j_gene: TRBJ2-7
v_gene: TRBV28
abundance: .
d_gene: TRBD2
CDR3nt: TGTGCCAGCAGCCGACTAGCGGGACCCTACGAGCAGTACTTC
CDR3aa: CASSRLAGPYEQYF

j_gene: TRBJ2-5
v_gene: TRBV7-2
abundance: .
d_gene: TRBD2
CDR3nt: TGTGCCAGCAGCTTAGAGGGGTTAGCGGGGGAGACCCAGTACTTC
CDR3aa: CASSLEGLAGETQYF

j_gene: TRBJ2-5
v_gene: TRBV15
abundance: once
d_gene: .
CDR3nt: TGTGCCACCAGCAGAGACCTTCAAGAGACCCAGTACTTC
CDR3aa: CATSRDLQETQYF

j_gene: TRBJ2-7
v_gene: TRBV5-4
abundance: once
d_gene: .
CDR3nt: TGTGCCAGCAGCAAGGATTTACAGGGTGGATACGAGCAGTACTTC
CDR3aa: CASSKDLQGGYEQYF

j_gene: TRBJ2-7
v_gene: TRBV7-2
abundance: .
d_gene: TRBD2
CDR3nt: TGTGCCAGCACCCCGGCTAGCGGGAGGCCCTTGTTCTACGAGCAGTACTTC
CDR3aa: CASTPASGRPLFYEQYF

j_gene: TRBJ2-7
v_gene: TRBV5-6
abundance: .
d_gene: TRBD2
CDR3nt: TGTGCCAGCAGCTTGGGCGTTCTAGCGGAGTACGAGCAGTACTTC
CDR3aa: CASSLGVLAEYEQYF

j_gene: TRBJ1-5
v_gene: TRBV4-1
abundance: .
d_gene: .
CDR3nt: TGCGCCAGCAGCCAAGTACTGGGGGCGCCCCAGCATTTT
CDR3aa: CASSQVLGAPQHF

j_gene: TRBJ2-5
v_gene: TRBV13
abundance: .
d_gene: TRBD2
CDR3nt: TGTGCCAGCAGCCGTAAGACTAGCGCCGAGACCCAGTACTTC
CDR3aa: CASSRKTSAETQYF

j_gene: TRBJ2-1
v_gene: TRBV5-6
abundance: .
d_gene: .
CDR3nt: TGTGCCAGCAGCACCGGGCCTCGCGGGAATGAGCAGTTCTTC
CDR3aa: CASSTGPRGNEQFF

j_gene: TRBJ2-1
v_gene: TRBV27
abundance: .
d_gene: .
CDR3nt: TGTGCCAGCAGTTCATCTTCGGACATCTCCTACAATGAGCAGTTCTTC
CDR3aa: CASSSSSDISYNEQFF

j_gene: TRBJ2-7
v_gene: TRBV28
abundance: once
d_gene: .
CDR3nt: TGTGCCAGCAGTTTACAGGGCAGTACTACCTCCTACGAGCAGTACTTC
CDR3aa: CASSLQGSTTSYEQYF

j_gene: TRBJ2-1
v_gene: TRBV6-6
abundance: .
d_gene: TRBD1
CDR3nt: TGTGCCAGCAGTTACTCTGGCCGGGACAGGTTCAATGAGCAGTTCTTC
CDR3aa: CASSYSGRDRFNEQFF

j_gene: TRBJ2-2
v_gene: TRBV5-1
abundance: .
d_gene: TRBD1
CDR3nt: TGCGCCAGCAGCTTAAGGACAGGGGTAAACACCGGGGAGCTGTTTTTT
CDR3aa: CASSLRTGVNTGELFF

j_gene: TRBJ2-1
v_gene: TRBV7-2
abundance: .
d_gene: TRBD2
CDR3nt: TGTGCCAGCAGCCGACTGAGGACTAGCGGACACAATGAGCAGTTCTTC
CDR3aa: CASSRLRTSGHNEQFF

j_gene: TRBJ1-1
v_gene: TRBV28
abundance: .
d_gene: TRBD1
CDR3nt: TGTGCCAGCAGCCCTCTTGACAGGGGCACTGAAGCTTTCTTT
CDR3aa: CASSPLDRGTEAFF

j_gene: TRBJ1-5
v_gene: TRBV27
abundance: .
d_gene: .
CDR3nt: TGTGCCAGCAGTTCATTGGGGGGGGGACAGCCCCAGCATTTT
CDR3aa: CASSSLGGGQPQHF

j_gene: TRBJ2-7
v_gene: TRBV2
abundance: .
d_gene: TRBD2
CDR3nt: TGTGCCAGCAGATTGGGACTAGCGGGCCGGGAGTACTTC
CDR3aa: CASRLGLAGREYF

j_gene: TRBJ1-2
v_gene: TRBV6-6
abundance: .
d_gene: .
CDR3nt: TGTGCCAGCAGCGAAAGACAGGCTAACTATGGCTACACCTTC
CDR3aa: CASSERQANYGYTF